Each of the 10 T cell receptor beta chains below was sequenced from the same sample in a study of blood T cell repertoires in COVID-19. The data were produced by immunoSEQ multiplex PCR, yet TCRdb's version contains in-frame clones alone and is incomplete. The sample shows around 250,000 clones, around 90% of them seen only once. The sequenced sample consisted of peripheral blood. The receptor source for this set is a woman aged 40 to 50 who had recovered from COVID-19.

The chain is built from TRBV5-1 and TRBJ2-1, with a tentative D call TRBD2 (6 bases). CDR1 SGHRS and CDR2 YFSETQ come from the germline V gene. V lost 0 bases, J lost 2 bases, and 12 bases lay in between. This CDR3 has 16 residues. This chain's CDR3 is CASSLGFGGTYNEQFF. The CDR3 nucleotides are TGCGCCAGCAGCTTGGGCTTTGGGGGGACCTACAATGAGCAGTTCTTC.

In its sample, this clone was seen once. This sequence joins TRBV7-9 and TRBJ1-4; TRBD1 matches 9 bases. Germline-derived CDR1 and CDR2 are SEHNR and FQNEAQ (reference sequence). J lost 6 bases, V lost 6 bases, and 8 bases had no gene match. CDR3 length: 15 residues. CDR3 bases: TGTGCCAGCAGTGGAGGGGACAGGGTTTATGAAAAACTGTTTTTT. It yields the protein CASSGGDRVYEKLFF.

This sequence joins TRBV9 and TRBJ2-3; D might be TRBD2 (6 bases). This CDR3 is 19 amino acids long. Germline values: CDR1 SGDLS, CDR2 YYNGEE. V was trimmed by 0 bases and J by 0 bases, leaving 20 bases between them. CDR3 DNA sequence: TGTGCCAGCAGCGTAGGGTCGGGATATAGCGGTGCTAGCACAGATACGCAGTATTTT. Encoded protein: CASSVGSGYSGASTDTQYF.

V and J are TRBV5-1 and TRBJ2-3; 7 bases match TRBD1. The length of the CDR3 is 15 residues. Germline V gene lookup returns CDR1 SGHRS and CDR2 YFSETQ. V lost 5 bases to trimming and J lost 0 bases; unmatched junction nucleotides: 6. In DNA, the CDR3 is TGCGCCAGCAGGAATACAGGGGACAGCACAGATACGCAGTATTTT. Its translation is CASRNTGDSTDTQYF. Drawing the rest from reference TRBV5-1 and TRBJ2-3, the complete variable domain is KAGVTQTPRYLIKTRGQQVTLSCSPISGHRSVSWYQQTPGQGLQFLFEYFSETQRNKGNFPGRFSGRQFSNSRSEMNVSTLELGDSALYLCASRNTGDSTDTQYFGPGTRLTVL.

The chain has TRBV30 and TRBJ2-7; 10 nucleotides agree with TRBD1. J was trimmed by 4 bases and V by 8 bases; bases with no gene match: 8. Germline assignment: CDR1 GTSNPN and CDR2 SVGIG (reference sequence). The CDR3 has 13 amino acids. CDR3 sequence reads: CAGKRTGGYEQYF. CDR3 coding DNA: TGTGCCGGGAAAAGGACAGGGGGGTACGAGCAGTACTTC.

The chain employs TRBV7-8 and TRBJ2-1; 11 bases map to TRBD2. Germline CDR1 reads SGHVS; CDR2 reads FQNEAQ. The V segment lost 4 bases and the J segment 15 bases; nucleotides outside the gene matches: 11. This CDR3 has 14 amino acids. The CDR3 sequence: CASSSKGLADKLFF. The CDR3 bases are TGTGCCAGCAGCTCGAAGGGACTAGCGGACAAGCTGTTCTTC.

The chain couples TRBV5-1 to TRBJ2-3; D call uncertain. The V end was cut by 1 base, the J end by 0 bases, with 12 bases between. This CDR3 has 16 amino acids. CDR1 and CDR2 (germline): SGHRS, YFSETQ. The CDR3: CASSLMGSYSTDTQYF. The CDR3, as DNA: TGCGCCAGCAGCTTGATGGGCAGCTATAGCACAGATACGCAGTATTTT.

This chain's CDR3 is CASSSVETGIYGYTF. CDR3 sequence (DNA): TGTGCCAGCAGCTCTGTCGAGACAGGCATCTATGGCTACACCTTC. V and J are TRBV11-2 and TRBJ1-2; D possibly corresponds to TRBD1 (6 bases). The CDR3 loop spans 15 amino acids. The V gene's germline CDR1 is SGHAT and CDR2 FQNNGV. The germline V and J ends were trimmed by 4 bases and 4 bases, with 16 bases remaining between them.

This clone was found once. The chain links TRBV30 to TRBJ2-7, with 10 bases aligning to TRBD2. After removal of 1 base from V and 4 bases from J, the junction contained 4 bases not matched to a gene. In germline, CDR1 is GTSNPN, CDR2 SVGIG (reference sequence). This CDR3 region has 14 residues. The CDR3 DNA is TGTGCCTGGAGTGCTAGCGGGAGCAGTTACGAGCAGTACTTC. Protein: CAWSASGSSYEQYF.

The chain employs TRBV4-1 and TRBJ1-1, with D tentatively TRBD1 (6 bases). The germline gives CDR1 MGHRA, CDR2 YSYEKL. V lost 2 bases and J lost 4, with 11 bases in between. The CDR3 consists of 14 residues. The CDR3 DNA is TGCGCCAGCAGCCAAATACAGGGCCTCACTGAAGCTTTCTTT. Translation: CASSQIQGLTEAFF.